The sample holds many counts of the clone carrying this T cell receptor beta chain. Its antigen remains unidentified. These data are taken from a study of response to subunit inactivated influenza vaccine. TCRdb itself ran the RT-PCR reads through MiXCR, one entry per CDR3 protein. The data hold 500,000 or so distinct CDR3 sequences, with over 9.5% observed a single time. Findings and caveats of the study: Only a handful of new T cells, the authors suggested, are recruited with each seasonal influenza vaccination.

V lost 1 base to trimming and J lost 4 bases, with 7 bases between them. The CDR3 is 13 residues long. The germline V gene has CDR1 SGHTA and CDR2 FQGNSA. The sample was PBMCs from blood, taken roughly 47 days after vaccination. The source of this sequence is a man aged 50 or older who received an inactivated influenza vaccine. The J gene is TRBJ2-5, the V gene TRBV7-2; D is uncertain. CDR3 sequence: CASSLGLRETQYF. CDR3 bases: TGTGCCAGCAGCTTAGGTCTAAGAGAGACCCAGTACTTC.